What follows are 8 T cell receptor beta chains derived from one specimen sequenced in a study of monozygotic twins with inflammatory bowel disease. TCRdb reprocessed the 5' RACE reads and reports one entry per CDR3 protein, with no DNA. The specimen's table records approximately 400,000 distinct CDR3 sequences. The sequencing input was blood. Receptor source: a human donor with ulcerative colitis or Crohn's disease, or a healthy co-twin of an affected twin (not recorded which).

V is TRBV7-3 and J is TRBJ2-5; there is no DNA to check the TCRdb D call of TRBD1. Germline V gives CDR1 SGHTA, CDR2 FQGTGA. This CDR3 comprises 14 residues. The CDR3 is CASSLTGQTATQYF.

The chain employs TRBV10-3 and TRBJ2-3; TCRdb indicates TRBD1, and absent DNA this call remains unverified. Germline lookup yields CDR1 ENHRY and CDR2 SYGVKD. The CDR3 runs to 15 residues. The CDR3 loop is CAIGLGVGKADTQYF.

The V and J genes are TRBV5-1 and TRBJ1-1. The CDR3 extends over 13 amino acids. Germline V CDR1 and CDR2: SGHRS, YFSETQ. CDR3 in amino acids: CASQPASNTEAFF. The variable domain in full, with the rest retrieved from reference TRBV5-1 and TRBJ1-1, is KAGVTQTPRYLIKTRGQQVTLSCSPISGHRSVSWYQQTPGQGLQFLFEYFSETQRNKGNFPGRFSGRQFSNSRSEMNVSTLELGDSALYLCASQPASNTEAFFGQGTRLTVV.

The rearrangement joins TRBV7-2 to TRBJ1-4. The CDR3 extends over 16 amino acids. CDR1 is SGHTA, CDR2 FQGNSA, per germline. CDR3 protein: CASSLVGLATNEKLFF.

The CDR3 sequence: CASSYEGADTEAFF. The V call is TRBV6-5, the J call TRBJ1-1; the D call from TCRdb, TRBD1, cannot be confirmed without DNA. CDR1 and CDR2 (germline): MNHEY, SVGAGI. The CDR3 consists of 14 residues.

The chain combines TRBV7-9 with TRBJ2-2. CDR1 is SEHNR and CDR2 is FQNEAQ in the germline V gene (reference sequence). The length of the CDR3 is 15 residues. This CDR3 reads CASSRAGTNTGELFF.

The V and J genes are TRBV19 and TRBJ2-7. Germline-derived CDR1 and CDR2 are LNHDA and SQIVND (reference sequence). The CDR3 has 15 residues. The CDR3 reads CASSIEGRGPYEQYF.

CDR3 protein: CAIGNGESQYF. The J gene is TRBJ2-3, the V gene TRBV27; TCRdb proposes TRBD2, but this gene call is untestable without DNA. The CDR3 covers 11 residues. In germline, CDR1 is MNHEY, CDR2 SMNVEV (reference sequence).